This T cell receptor (beta chain) stems from a study of blood T cell repertoires in COVID-19. Study summary: Researchers got acute and convalescent COVID-19 samples from the United States, Italy and Spain. Nucleic acid was either cDNA or gDNA, and it came from T cells, B-cell-depleted T cells, or PBMCs.

Authors' processing steps: From reference gene primer amplification, estimates of nucleated cell counts were derived. TCRdb keeps only in-frame clones here, not all; method: immunoSEQ multiplex PCR. The V and J calls and clone size come from that table; D and trimming were worked out from the DNA. The data contain tens of thousands of clones, roughly 80% of them singletons. The CDR3 runs 13 residues. Germline loops: CDR1 SGHTA, CDR2 FQGNSA. Between the trimmed V and J ends, which lost 8 bases and 5 bases, there was a span of 15 bases. The genes are TRBV7-2 and TRBJ2-5, with a tentative D call TRBD1 (5 bases). This TCR was sampled from a man aged 60 to 75 with active COVID-19. The source material was peripheral blood. The CDR3, as DNA: TGTGCCAGCGCGGTAGGGGAACGGGAGACCCAGTACTTC. Encoded protein: CASAVGERETQYF. The variable domain in full, completed from reference TRBV7-2 and TRBJ2-5, reads GAGVSQSPSNKVTEKGKDVELRCDPISGHTALYWYRQSLGQGLEFLIYFQGNSAPDKSGLPSDRFSAERTGGSVSTLTIQRTQQEDSAVYLCASAVGERETQYFGPGTRLLVL.